A single sample is the source of the 27 T cell receptor beta chains below, sequenced in a study of early T cells in non-severe SARS-CoV-2 infection. TCRdb recomputed calls from the 5' RACE reads with MiXCR, one row per CDR3 protein. The data contain about 85,000 distinct CDR3 sequences, 13% to 15% of them singletons. Sequencing used whole blood. The receptors were gathered from an adult who was a healthcare worker with PCR-confirmed SARS-CoV-2 infection or an uninfected control (not recorded which).

V is TRBV20-1 and J is TRBJ2-3; 7 bases map to TRBD2. CDR1 is DFQATT, CDR2 SNEGSKA, per germline (reference sequence). The J segment lost 1 base and the V segment lost 0 bases, leaving 4 bases of the junction unmatched. The CDR3 runs 15 residues. CDR3 nucleotide sequence: TGCAGTGCTAGAGATAGCGGGTACCGCACAGATACGCAGTATTTT. It specifies CSARDSGYRTDTQYF.

The chain recombines TRBV7-2 with TRBJ1-5; 11 positions match TRBD1. This CDR3 is built from 14 residues. After removal of 5 bases from V and 7 bases from J, the junction contained 4 bases not matched to a gene. Germline V gene lookup returns CDR1 SGHTA and CDR2 FQGNSA. The chain's CDR3 is CASSPGQGGQPQHF. CDR3 sequence (DNA): TGTGCCAGCAGCCCGGGACAGGGGGGGCAGCCCCAGCATTTT. The full variable domain, rest sourced from reference TRBV7-2 and TRBJ1-5, is GAGVSQSPSNKVTEKGKDVELRCDPISGHTALYWYRQSLGQGLEFLIYFQGNSAPDKSGLPSDRFSAERTGGSVSTLTIQRTQQEDSAVYLCASSPGQGGQPQHFGDGTRLSIL.

The V and J genes are TRBV7-2 and TRBJ1-4; 7 bases agree with TRBD1. The CDR3 is 15 amino acids. Looked up from germline, CDR1 is SGHTA and CDR2 is FQGNSA. The V gene end was trimmed by 1 base and the J gene end by 10 bases; junction bases not matched to a gene: 9. CDR3 loop: CASSLVTGTQGKLFF. Written as DNA, the CDR3 is TGTGCCAGCAGCTTAGTGACAGGGACCCAAGGAAAACTGTTTTTT.

The genes are TRBV5-4 and TRBJ2-3; 7 bases line up with TRBD2. CDR1 is SGHNT and CDR2 is YYREEE in the germline V gene (reference sequence). J was trimmed by 2 bases and V by 1 base; bases with no gene match: 7. This CDR3 is 16 amino acids long. CDR3 coding DNA: TGTGCCAGCAGCTTGTGGGAGGGCCCGCCCACAGATACGCAGTATTTT. Protein: CASSLWEGPPTDTQYF.

The genes are TRBV12-3 or TRBV12-4 and TRBJ1-1, with 7 positions matching TRBD1. The CDR3 contains 16 residues. Unmatched junction bases numbered 15, after V lost 5 bases and J lost 6 bases. In DNA form, the CDR3 reads TGTGCCAGCAGTCCCCCCGTCGACAGGGAGGTACCTGAAGCTTTCTTT. Its protein product is CASSPPVDREVPEAFF.

The chain employs TRBV29-1 and TRBJ2-1; a weak D match, TRBD2 (7 bases). Deletions cut 7 bases from V and 6 bases from J, with 19 bases between. The germline V gene has CDR1 SQVTM and CDR2 ANQGSEA. This CDR3 has 14 residues. CDR3 sequence reads: CSALGASGSNEQFF. The CDR3 bases are TGCAGCGCCCTGGGGGCTAGCGGATCCAATGAGCAGTTCTTC.

The rearrangement uses TRBV29-1 and TRBJ2-7; TRBD1 might be the D (5 bases). Germline CDR1 reads SQVTM; CDR2 reads ANQGSEA. Trimming stripped 4 bases from V and 2 bases from J, with 12 bases between. The CDR3 consists of 13 residues. The CDR3 DNA sequence: TGCAGCGTTGTTACCCAGGGAACCTACGAGCAGTACTTC. The encoded protein is CSVVTQGTYEQYF.

In this sample, this clonotype turned up a few times. The chain links TRBV5-1 to TRBJ2-3; 9 bases are a match to TRBD1. Losses at the gene ends were 7 bases for V and 6 bases for J; bases not matched to a gene: 9. CDR1 and CDR2 (germline): SGHRS, YFSETQ. The CDR3 contains 14 residues. CDR3 DNA sequence: TGCGCCAGCCGATTACAGGGGGCGAGCGATACGCAGTATTTT. Translation gives CASRLQGASDTQYF.

This clonotype was seen a handful of times. The chain uses TRBV12-3 or TRBV12-4 and TRBJ2-3; TRBD2 might be the D (6 bases). This CDR3 is 14 amino acids long. Trimming shortened V by 1 base and J by 8 bases, and 13 bases separated the two germline ends. CDR3 region: CASSLGHSGGTQYF. DNA of the CDR3: TGTGCCAGCAGTTTAGGCCATTCCGGGGGTACGCAGTATTTT.

This clonotype was seen more than once but under ten times. The chain employs TRBV12-3 or TRBV12-4 and TRBJ2-7; a possible D gene is TRBD2 (6 bases). The CDR3 contains 15 residues. The V end lost 3 bases, the J end lost 5 bases, and 17 bases lay between the germline ends. CDR3 sequence (DNA): TGTGCCAGCAGTTTTCTGTCGGAGGGGATCCACGAGCAGTACTTC. Translating it yields CASSFLSEGIHEQYF.

Points on this clonotype: Since the CDR3 does not end with the conserved phenylalanine or tryptophan, this likely comes from a read error. The chain carries TRBV7-9 and TRBJ1-1; D remains unclear. CDR1 and CDR2 (germline): SEHNR, FQNEAQ (reference sequence). V lost 3 bases and J lost 6, with 8 bases in between. This CDR3 has 12 residues. DNA of the CDR3: TGTGCCAGCAGCTTCAACGACGCTGAAGCTTTCTAT. It specifies CASSFNDAEAFY.

This clonotype was picked up a small number of times. The CDR3 DNA reads TGTGCCTGGAGAATGGGCGGGAGCAACTACAATGAGCAGTTCTTC. Amino acid sequence: CAWRMGGSNYNEQFF. The J gene is TRBJ2-1, the V gene TRBV30; 7 bases match TRBD2. J gave up 3 bases and V 3 bases, and 8 bases lay outside the gene matches. Germline V CDR1 and CDR2: GTSNPN, SVGIG (reference sequence). CDR3 length equals 15 residues.

This clonotype was counted only a few times. This CDR3 reads CASSFIQLLNTEAFF. As DNA, the CDR3 is TGTGCCAGCAGTTTCATACAGCTTTTGAACACTGAAGCTTTCTTT. The chain joins TRBV28 to TRBJ1-1; D uncertain. The CDR3 is made up of 15 amino acids. In germline, CDR1 is MDHEN, CDR2 SYDVKM. V was shortened by 3 bases and J by 0 bases, with 11 bases between the two germline ends. The entire variable domain, with the rest obtained from reference TRBV28 and TRBJ1-1, is as follows: DVKVTQSSRYLVKRTGEKVFLECVQDMDHENMFWYRQDPGLGLRLIYFSYDVKMKEKGDIPEGYSVSREKKERFSLILESASTNQTSMYLCASSFIQLLNTEAFFGQGTRLTVV.

This clonotype was seen repeatedly, ten times or more. The rearrangement joins TRBV29-1 to TRBJ2-7; maybe TRBD2 (7 bases). This CDR3 region has 14 residues. Germline CDR1 and CDR2: SQVTM and ANQGSEA. Deletions cut 6 bases from V and 0 bases from J, with 15 bases between. CDR3 residues: CSVGGHRASYEQYF. The CDR3 DNA is TGCAGCGTGGGGGGGCACAGGGCCTCCTACGAGCAGTACTTC.

V is TRBV29-1 and J is TRBJ2-7, with unresolved D. V gave up 0 bases and J gave up 0 bases, with 12 bases separating them. Per the germline V gene, CDR1 is SQVTM and CDR2 is ANQGSEA. The CDR3 is 15 amino acids. CDR3 sequence: CSVEEESTSSYEQYF. CDR3 nucleotides: TGCAGCGTTGAAGAGGAGTCTACCTCCTCCTACGAGCAGTACTTC.

This clonotype was seen a few times. This sequence joins TRBV28 and TRBJ1-5; D not resolved. V was shortened by 4 bases and J by 9 bases, with 7 bases between the two germline ends. Germline V gives CDR1 MDHEN, CDR2 SYDVKM. The CDR3 is 11 residues long. As DNA, the CDR3 is TGTGCCAGCAGTTCCCCCCGGCCCCAGCATTTT. This gives the protein CASSSPRPQHF. The variable domain in full, with the rest retrieved from reference TRBV28 and TRBJ1-5, is DVKVTQSSRYLVKRTGEKVFLECVQDMDHENMFWYRQDPGLGLRLIYFSYDVKMKEKGDIPEGYSVSREKKERFSLILESASTNQTSMYLCASSSPRPQHFGDGTRLSIL.

V is TRBV7-2 and J is TRBJ1-2; 8 bases align to TRBD1. Germline V gene lookup returns CDR1 SGHTA and CDR2 FQGNSA. Trimming cost V 1 base and J 7 bases; bases outside gene matches: 8. The CDR3 loop spans 15 amino acids. CDR3 in DNA: TGTGCCAGCAGCTTAGAATCCGGCAGGGGGCTTGGCTACACCTTC. Protein product: CASSLESGRGLGYTF.

This clonotype has a handful of counts. The chain couples TRBV2 to TRBJ2-5; D is possibly TRBD1 or TRBD2 (5 bases each). This CDR3 is built from 14 residues. The germline V gene encodes CDR1 SNHLY and CDR2 FYNNEI. V gave up 6 bases and J gave up 4 bases, with 15 bases separating them. The CDR3 DNA is TGTGCCAGCAGCGTCAGGGAGTTTGGAGAGACCCAGTACTTC. It is translated as CASSVREFGETQYF. Together with reference TRBV2 and TRBJ2-5, the CDR3 gives the full variable domain: EPEVTQTPSHQVTQMGQEVILRCVPISNHLYFYWYRQILGQKVEFLVSFYNNEISEKSEIFDDQFSVERPDGSNFTLKIRSTKLEDSAMYFCASSVREFGETQYFGPGTRLLVL.

J is TRBJ2-7 and V is TRBV4-1; 8 bases agree with TRBD1. The CDR3 is 15 residues long. The germline CDR1 and CDR2 sequences are MGHRA and YSYEKL. V shed 3 bases, J shed 2 bases, and the junction held 6 bases outside the gene matches. DNA for the CDR3: TGCGCCAGCAGCCATGACAGGGGAACGACCTACGAGCAGTACTTC. Protein sequence: CASSHDRGTTYEQYF.

This chain connects TRBV5-6 to TRBJ2-1; 9 bases match TRBD2. The CDR3 extends over 18 amino acids. V shed 0 bases, J shed 2 bases, and the junction held 9 bases outside the gene matches. Germline V gene data show CDR1 as SGHDT and CDR2 as YYEEEE. The CDR3 DNA reads as TGTGCCAGCAGCTTGGCCCGGCTAGCGGGAAAAACCTACAATGAGCAGTTCTTC. Translation gives CASSLARLAGKTYNEQFF.

The V and J genes are TRBV29-1 and TRBJ1-2; the D gene is possibly TRBD1 (6 bases). Per the germline V gene, CDR1 is SQVTM and CDR2 is ANQGSEA. Trimming took off 4 bases at V and 7 bases at J, with 16 bases between the two ends. This CDR3 region has 13 residues. The DNA for the CDR3 is TGCAGCGTTGTATGGCAGGGGAGCAGTGGCTACACCTTC. Its translation is CSVVWQGSSGYTF. Full variable domain (outside the CDR3, taken from reference TRBV29-1 and TRBJ1-2): SAVISQKPSRDICQRGTSLTIQCQVDSQVTMMFWYRQQPGQSLTLIATANQGSEATYESGFVIDKFPISRPNLTFSTLTVSNMSPEDSSIYLCSVVWQGSSGYTFGSGTRLTVV.

This clonotype was counted ten times or more. The chain carries TRBV30 and TRBJ1-2, with D unclear. Germline lookup yields CDR1 GTSNPN and CDR2 SVGIG (reference sequence). CDR3 length equals 14 residues. Between the trimmed V and J ends, which lost 0 bases and 1 base, there was a span of 9 bases. In nucleotides, the CDR3 is TGTGCCTGGAGTGTGGTACACCTTAACTATGGCTACACCTTC. Translated: CAWSVVHLNYGYTF. Using reference TRBV30 and TRBJ1-2 for the parts outside the CDR3, the full variable domain is SQTIHQWPATLVQPVGSPLSLECTVEGTSNPNLYWYRQAAGRGLQLLFYSVGIGQISSEVPQNLSASRPQDRQFILSSKKLLLSDSGFYLCAWSVVHLNYGYTFGSGTRLTVV.

J is TRBJ2-7 and V is TRBV7-6, with D unclear. CDR1 SGHVS and CDR2 FNYEAQ come from the germline V gene. The CDR3 is 12 amino acids. Trimming left V 1 base short and J 6 bases short, with 7 bases between. CDR3 region: CASSLVGREQYF. In DNA form, the CDR3 reads TGTGCCAGCAGCTTAGTGGGTCGCGAGCAGTACTTC.

This clonotype was detected ten times or more. The chain has TRBV20-1 and TRBJ1-3; D perhaps matches TRBD1 (6 bases). This CDR3 comprises 14 residues. CDR1 DFQATT and CDR2 SNEGSKA come from the germline V gene (reference sequence). V gave up 4 bases and J gave up 0 bases, with 10 bases separating them. This CDR3 is CSAINRDSGNTIYF. CDR3 nucleotides: TGCAGTGCTATAAACAGGGACTCTGGAAACACCATATATTTT.

This clonotype has a handful of counts. V and J are TRBV9 and TRBJ2-3, with a weak D call TRBD2 (5 bases). V was clipped by 2 bases and J by 5 bases, with 12 bases between them. The CDR3 contains 14 residues. CDR1 and CDR2 from the germline V gene are SGDLS and YYNGEE. DNA of the CDR3: TGTGCCAGCAGCGTTACGGGAAGAGGAGATACGCAGTATTTT. Protein sequence: CASSVTGRGDTQYF.

This clonotype was seen only a few times. This CDR3 reads CASSPEGGGTDTQYF. DNA of the CDR3: TGTGCCAGCAGCCCCGAGGGGGGGGGCACAGATACGCAGTATTTT. The chain has TRBV6-5 and TRBJ2-3; a possible D gene is TRBD2 (7 bases). Trimming pared 6 bases from V and 1 base from J, leaving 14 bases between. The CDR3 covers 15 residues. The germline V gene encodes CDR1 MNHEY and CDR2 SVGAGI.

The table lists this clonotype with many counts. The chain has TRBV3-1 and TRBJ2-6, with D possibly matching TRBD2 (5 bases). Trimming left V 4 bases short and J 3 bases short, with 13 bases between. CDR1 and CDR2 from the germline V gene are LGHDT and YNNKEL (reference sequence). The CDR3 extends over 16 amino acids. CDR3 residues: CASSLPFGVGANVLTF. DNA for the CDR3: TGTGCCAGCAGCCTACCCTTCGGGGTTGGGGCCAACGTCCTGACTTTC.